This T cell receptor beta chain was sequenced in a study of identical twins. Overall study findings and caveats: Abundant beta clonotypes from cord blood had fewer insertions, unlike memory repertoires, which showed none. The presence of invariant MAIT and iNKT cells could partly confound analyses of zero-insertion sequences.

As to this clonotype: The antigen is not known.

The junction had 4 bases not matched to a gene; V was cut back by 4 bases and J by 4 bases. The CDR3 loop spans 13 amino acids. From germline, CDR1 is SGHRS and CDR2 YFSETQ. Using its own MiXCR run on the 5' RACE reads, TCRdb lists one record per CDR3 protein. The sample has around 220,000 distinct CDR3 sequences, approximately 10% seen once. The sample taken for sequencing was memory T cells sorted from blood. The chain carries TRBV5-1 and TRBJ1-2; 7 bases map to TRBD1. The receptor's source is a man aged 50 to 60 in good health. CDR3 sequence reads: CASSEGGVYGYTF. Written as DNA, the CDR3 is TGCGCCAGCAGCGAAGGGGGCGTCTATGGCTACACCTTC.